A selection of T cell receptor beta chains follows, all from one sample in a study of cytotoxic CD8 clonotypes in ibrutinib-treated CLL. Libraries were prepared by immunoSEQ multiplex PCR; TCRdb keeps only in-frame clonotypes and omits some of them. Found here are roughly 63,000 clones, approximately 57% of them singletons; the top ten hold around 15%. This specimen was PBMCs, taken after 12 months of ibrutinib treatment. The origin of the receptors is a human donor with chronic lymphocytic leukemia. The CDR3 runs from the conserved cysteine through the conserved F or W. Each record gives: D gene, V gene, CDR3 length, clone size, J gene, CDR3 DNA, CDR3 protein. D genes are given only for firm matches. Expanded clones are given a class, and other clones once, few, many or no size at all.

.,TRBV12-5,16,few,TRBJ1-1,TGTGCTAGTGGTTCGTCTGTAATGACAGGCCTCACTGAAGCTTTCTTT,CASGSSVMTGLTEAFF
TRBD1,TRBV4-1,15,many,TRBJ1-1,TGCGCCAGCAGCCAACTCGGACAGGGGGCGCGTGAAGCTTTCTTT,CASSQLGQGAREAFF
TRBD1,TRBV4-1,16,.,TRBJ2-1,TGCGCCAGCAGCCCTCGAGCCGGGACAGGGGGGAATGAGCAGTTCTTC,CASSPRAGTGGNEQFF
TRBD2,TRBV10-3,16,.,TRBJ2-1,TGTGCCATCAGTATATCTGGACTAGCGGGAGGAAATGAGCAGTTCTTC,CAISISGLAGGNEQFF
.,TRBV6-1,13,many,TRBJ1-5,TGTGCCAGCGGGGGGGCAGGCGCTGAGCCCCAGCATTTT,CASGGAGAEPQHF
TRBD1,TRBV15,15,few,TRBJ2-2,TGTGCCACCAGCCGTCCGGGACAGGAGGCCGGGGAGCTGTTTTTT,CATSRPGQEAGELFF
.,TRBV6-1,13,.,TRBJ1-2,TGTGCCAGCAGTGAAGGGTCTAACTATGGCTACACCTTC,CASSEGSNYGYTF
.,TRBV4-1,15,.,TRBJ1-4,TGCGCCAGCAGCCGAGAAACAGGGTTTGGTGAAAAACTGTTTTTT,CASSRETGFGEKLFF
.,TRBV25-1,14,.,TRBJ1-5,TGTGCCAGCAGTGAATGGGGAGGGAACCAGCCCCAGCATTTT,CASSEWGGNQPQHF
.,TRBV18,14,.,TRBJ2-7,TGTGCCAGCTCCCTAGGGACCGCTTCCTACGAGCAGTACTTC,CASSLGTASYEQYF
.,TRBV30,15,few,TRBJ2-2,TGTGCCTGGAGTGTCGGGCTAGCTAACACCGGGGAGCTGTTTTTT,CAWSVGLANTGELFF
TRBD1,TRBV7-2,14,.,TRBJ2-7,TGTGCCAGCAGTCGAGACAGGGGGCGTTACGAGCAGTACTTC,CASSRDRGRYEQYF
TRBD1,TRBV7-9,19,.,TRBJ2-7,TGTGCCAGCAGCTTCACCGACAGGGGGGGACATAGTAGATACTACGAGCAGTACTTC,CASSFTDRGGHSRYYEQYF
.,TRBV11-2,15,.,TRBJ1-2,TGTGCCAGCAGCTTAGATCTCGTAGGGAACTATGGCTACACCTTC,CASSLDLVGNYGYTF
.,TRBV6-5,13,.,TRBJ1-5,TGTGCCAGCAGTTACGGGGGAGGACAGCCCCAGCATTTT,CASSYGGGQPQHF
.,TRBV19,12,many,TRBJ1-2,TGTGCCAGTAGTATCTCCGTTTATGGCTACACCTTC,CASSISVYGYTF
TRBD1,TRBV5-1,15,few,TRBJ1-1,TGCGCCAGCAGCCCTATCACAGGGGGGTTCACTGAAGCTTTCTTT,CASSPITGGFTEAFF
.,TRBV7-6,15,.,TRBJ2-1,TGTGCCAGCAGCTTAGCGGCAAGCTCCTACAATGAGCAGTTCTTC,CASSLAASSYNEQFF
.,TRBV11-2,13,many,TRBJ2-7,TGTGCCAGCAGCTGGGACGGATACTACGAGCAGTACTTC,CASSWDGYYEQYF
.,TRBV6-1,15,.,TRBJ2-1,TGTGCCAGCAGTGAGGTGGAGAGCTCCTACAATGAGCAGTTCTTC,CASSEVESSYNEQFF
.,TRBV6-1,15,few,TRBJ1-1,TGTGCCAGCGAGCTCGGACGAGGACTGAACACTGAAGCTTTCTTT,CASELGRGLNTEAFF
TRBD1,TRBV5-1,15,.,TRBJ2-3,TGCGCCAGCAGACGGACAGGGGAGGGCACAGATACGCAGTATTTT,CASRRTGEGTDTQYF
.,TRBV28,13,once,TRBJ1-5,TGTGCCAGCTCGGGGTTTAGCAATCAGCCCCAGCATTTT,CASSGFSNQPQHF
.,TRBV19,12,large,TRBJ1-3,TGTGCCAGTAGTCTCTCTGGAAACACCATATATTTT,CASSLSGNTIYF
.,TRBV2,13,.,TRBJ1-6,TGTGCCAGCAGTGACAGGGATAATTCACCCCTCCACTTT,CASSDRDNSPLHF
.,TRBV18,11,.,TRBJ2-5,TGTGCCAGCTCATCTAAGGAGGCCCAGTACTTC,CASSSKEAQYF
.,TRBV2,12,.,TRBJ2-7,TGTGCCAGCAGTGAAGCGCCATCTGTGCAGTACTTC,CASSEAPSVQYF
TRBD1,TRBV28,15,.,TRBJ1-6,TGTGCCAGCACCCTCTGGACAGGGATGAATTCACCCCTCCACTTT,CASTLWTGMNSPLHF
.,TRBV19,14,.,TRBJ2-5,TGTGCCAGTAGTATGGGCGCAGGGGAAGAGACCCAGTACTTC,CASSMGAGEETQYF
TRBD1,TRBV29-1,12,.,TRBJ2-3,TGCAGCGTAGACAGGGTTCAAGGTACGCAGTATTTT,CSVDRVQGTQYF
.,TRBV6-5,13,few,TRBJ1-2,TGTGCCAGCAAACCTTGGGGGAACTATGGCTACACCTTC,CASKPWGNYGYTF
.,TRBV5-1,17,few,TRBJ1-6,TGCGCCAGCAGAGCGGGGCACTCCACCGGGGATAATTCACCCCTCCACTTT,CASRAGHSTGDNSPLHF
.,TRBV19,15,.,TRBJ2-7,TGTGCCAGTAGTATTAATTTGGGTTACTCCTACGAGCAGTACTTC,CASSINLGYSYEQYF
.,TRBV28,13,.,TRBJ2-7,TGTGCCAGCAGGAGACAGGCTAACTACGAGCAGTACTTC,CASRRQANYEQYF
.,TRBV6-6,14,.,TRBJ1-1,TGTGCCAGCAGTTACTCGTGGGTGGGAACTGAAGCTTTCTTT,CASSYSWVGTEAFF
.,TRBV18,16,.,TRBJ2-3,TGTGCCAGCTCACCACGGCCGGGGACGGGCACAGATACGCAGTATTTT,CASSPRPGTGTDTQYF
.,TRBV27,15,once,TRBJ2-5,TGTGCCAGCAGTTTTCAGGGACACCCCCAAGAGACCCAGTACTTC,CASSFQGHPQETQYF
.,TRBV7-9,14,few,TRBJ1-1,TGTGCCAGCAGCTTAGATGGGACTACCTCAGGAGCTTTCTTT,CASSLDGTTSGAFF
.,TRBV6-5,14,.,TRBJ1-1,TGTGCCAGCAGTATCTGGGCCCAGAACACTGAAGCTTTCTTT,CASSIWAQNTEAFF
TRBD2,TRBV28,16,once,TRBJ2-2,TGTGCCAGCAGTGCCTGGGGTGGCGGGGGGACCGGGGAGCTGTTTTTT,CASSAWGGGGTGELFF
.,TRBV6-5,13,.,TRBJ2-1,TGTGCCAGCAGGAACAGGGTCGGAGTCCCAATAATCTTC,CASRNRVGVPIIF
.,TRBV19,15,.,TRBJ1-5,TGTGCCAGTAGTATTCAGGGGAGAAGCAATCAGCCCCAGCATTTT,CASSIQGRSNQPQHF
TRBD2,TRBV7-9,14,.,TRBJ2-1,TGTGCCAGCAGCCTAGCGGGAACCTACAATGAGCAGTTCTTC,CASSLAGTYNEQFF
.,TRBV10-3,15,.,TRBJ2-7,TGTGCCATCAACCCGACAGGAAACCCGCACTACGAGCAGTACTTC,CAINPTGNPHYEQYF